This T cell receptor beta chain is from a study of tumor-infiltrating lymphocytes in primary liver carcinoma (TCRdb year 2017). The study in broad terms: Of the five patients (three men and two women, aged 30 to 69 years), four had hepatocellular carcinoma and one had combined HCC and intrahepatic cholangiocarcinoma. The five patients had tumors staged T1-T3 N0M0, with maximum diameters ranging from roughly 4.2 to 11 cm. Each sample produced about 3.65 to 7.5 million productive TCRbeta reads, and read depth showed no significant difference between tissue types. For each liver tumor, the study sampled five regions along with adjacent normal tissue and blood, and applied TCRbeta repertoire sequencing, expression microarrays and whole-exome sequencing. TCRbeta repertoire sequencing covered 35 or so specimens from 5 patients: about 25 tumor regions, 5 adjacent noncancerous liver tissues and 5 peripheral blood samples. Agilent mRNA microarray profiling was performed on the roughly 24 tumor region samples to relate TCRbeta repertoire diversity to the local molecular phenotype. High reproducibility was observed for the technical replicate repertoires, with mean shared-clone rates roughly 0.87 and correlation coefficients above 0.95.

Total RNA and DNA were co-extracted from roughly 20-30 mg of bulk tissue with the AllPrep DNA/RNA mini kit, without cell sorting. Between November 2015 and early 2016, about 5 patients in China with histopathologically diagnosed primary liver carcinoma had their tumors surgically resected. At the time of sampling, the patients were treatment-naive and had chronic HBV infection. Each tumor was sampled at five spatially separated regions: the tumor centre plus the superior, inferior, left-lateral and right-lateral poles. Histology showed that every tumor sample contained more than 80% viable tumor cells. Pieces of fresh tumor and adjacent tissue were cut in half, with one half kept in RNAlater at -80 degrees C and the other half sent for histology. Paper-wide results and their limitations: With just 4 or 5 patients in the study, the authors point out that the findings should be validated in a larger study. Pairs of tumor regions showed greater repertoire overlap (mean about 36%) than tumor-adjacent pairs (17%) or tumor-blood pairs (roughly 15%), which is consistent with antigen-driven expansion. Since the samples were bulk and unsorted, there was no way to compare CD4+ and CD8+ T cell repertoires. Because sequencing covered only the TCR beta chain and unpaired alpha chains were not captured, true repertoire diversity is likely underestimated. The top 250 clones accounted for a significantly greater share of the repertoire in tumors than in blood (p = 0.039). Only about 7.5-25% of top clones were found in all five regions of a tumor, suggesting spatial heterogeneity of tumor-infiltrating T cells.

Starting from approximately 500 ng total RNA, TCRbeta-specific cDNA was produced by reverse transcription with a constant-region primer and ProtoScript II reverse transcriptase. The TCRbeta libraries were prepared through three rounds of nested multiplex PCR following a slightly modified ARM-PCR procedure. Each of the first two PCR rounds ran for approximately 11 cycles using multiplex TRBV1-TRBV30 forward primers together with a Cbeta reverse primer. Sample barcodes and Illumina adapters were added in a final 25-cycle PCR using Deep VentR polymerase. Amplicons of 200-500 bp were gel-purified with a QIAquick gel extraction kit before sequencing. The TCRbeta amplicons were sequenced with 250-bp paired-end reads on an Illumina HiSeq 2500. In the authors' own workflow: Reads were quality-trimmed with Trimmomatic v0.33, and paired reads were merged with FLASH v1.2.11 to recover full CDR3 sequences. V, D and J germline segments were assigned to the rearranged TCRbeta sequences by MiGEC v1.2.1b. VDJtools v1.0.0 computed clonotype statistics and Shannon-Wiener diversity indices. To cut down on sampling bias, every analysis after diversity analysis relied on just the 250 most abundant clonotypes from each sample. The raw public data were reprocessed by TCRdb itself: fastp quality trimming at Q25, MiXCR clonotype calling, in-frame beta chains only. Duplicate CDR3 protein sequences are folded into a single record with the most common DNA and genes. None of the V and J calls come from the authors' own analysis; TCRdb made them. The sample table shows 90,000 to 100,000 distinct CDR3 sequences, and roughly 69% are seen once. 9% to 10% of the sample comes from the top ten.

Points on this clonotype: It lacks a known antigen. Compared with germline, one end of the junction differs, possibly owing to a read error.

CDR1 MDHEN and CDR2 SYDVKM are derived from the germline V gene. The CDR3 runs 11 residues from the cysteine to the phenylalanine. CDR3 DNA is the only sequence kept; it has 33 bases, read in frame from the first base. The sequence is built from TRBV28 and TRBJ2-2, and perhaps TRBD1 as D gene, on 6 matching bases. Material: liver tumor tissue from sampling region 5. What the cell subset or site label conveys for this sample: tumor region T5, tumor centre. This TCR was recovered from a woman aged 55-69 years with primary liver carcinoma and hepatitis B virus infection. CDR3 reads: CASTGTEELFF. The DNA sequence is TGTGCCAGTACAGGGACCGAGGAGCTGTTTTTT. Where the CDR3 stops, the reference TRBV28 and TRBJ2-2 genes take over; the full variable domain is DVKVTQSSRYLVKRTGEKVFLECVQDMDHENMFWYRQDPGLGLRLIYFSYDVKMKEKGDIPEGYSVSREKKERFSLILESASTNQTSMYLCASTGTEELFFGEGSRLTVL.